The 21 T cell receptor beta chains reported below all come from one sample, sequenced in a study of T cells expressing NK-cell markers. TCRdb re-called the 5' RACE reads and catalogs CDR3 proteins one per entry, DNA excluded. In total, the table holds 400,000 to 550,000 distinct CDR3 sequences. The sequencing input was blood T cells: a sorted CD56 or NKG2C T cell subset, CD4+ or CD8+ T cells, or bulk PBMC T cells (not recorded which). These TCRs come from a woman between 18 and 70 years old in good health.

The chain couples TRBV6-2 or TRBV6-3 to TRBJ2-1; there is no DNA to check the TCRdb D call of TRBD1. This CDR3 region has 12 residues. Germline V gene data show CDR1 as MNHEY and CDR2 as SVGEGT. CDR3 sequence reads: CASSYSGTEQFF.

CDR3 sequence: CASSPGQGNSYEQYF. This sequence joins TRBV11-3 and TRBJ2-7; the D call of TRBD1 rests on TCRdb alone, since no DNA is present to check it. There are 15 residues in the CDR3. Germline assignment: CDR1 SGHNT and CDR2 YENEEA.

The V call is TRBV5-6, the J call TRBJ2-7; TCRdb's assignment of TRBD2 cannot be checked, as there is no DNA. The CDR3 contains 14 residues. Looked up from germline, CDR1 is SGHDT and CDR2 is YYEEEE. The CDR3 loop reads CASTLSGRGYEQYF.

The genes are TRBV20-1 and TRBJ2-1; TCRdb designates TRBD2, a call that cannot be tested without DNA. In germline, CDR1 is DFQATT, CDR2 SNEGSKA (reference sequence). The CDR3 length is 14 residues. CDR3 region: CSAREASGPGWQFF.

The chain couples TRBV6-5 to TRBJ2-1; TCRdb proposes TRBD1, but this gene call is untestable without DNA. CDR1 and CDR2 from the germline V gene are MNHEY and SVGAGI. This CDR3 region has 15 residues. The CDR3 spells CASSYSSGDHNEQFF.

The chain joins TRBV7-9 to TRBJ1-5. This CDR3 has 12 amino acids. Germline-derived CDR1 and CDR2 are SEHNR and FQNEAQ (reference sequence). This chain's CDR3 is CASSHDYQPQHF.

J is TRBJ2-3 and V is TRBV24-1; the D call of TRBD1 rests on TCRdb alone, since no DNA is present to check it. Germline CDR1 reads KGHDR; CDR2 reads SFDVKD. This CDR3 region has 11 residues. The CDR3: CATRSGGTQYF.

The CDR3 region is CASSPYDRDYGYTF. The chain joins TRBV6-1 to TRBJ1-2; TCRdb picks TRBD1, but there is no DNA to check that call. Germline lookup yields CDR1 MNHNS and CDR2 SASEGT. This CDR3 has 14 amino acids.

V is TRBV13 and J is TRBJ1-2; TCRdb's D gene call, TRBD1, goes unchecked for lack of DNA. Per the germline V gene, CDR1 is PRHDT and CDR2 is FYEKMQ (reference sequence). The length of the CDR3 is 13 residues. This CDR3 reads CASSTHGTFGYTF.

This chain uses TRBV27 with TRBJ2-1; the D gene TCRdb calls, TRBD2, cannot be checked with no DNA. The CDR3 is 13 amino acids. Germline-derived CDR1 and CDR2 are MNHEY and SMNVEV (reference sequence). CDR3 residues: CASSHSGSPEQFF.

The rearrangement links TRBV29-1 to TRBJ1-2; no DNA is available, so the TRBD1 call from TCRdb remains unchecked. CDR3 length: 14 residues. Per the germline V gene, CDR1 is SQVTM and CDR2 is ANQGSEA. The CDR3 protein is CSVEEGKRVLGYTF. Filled out from reference TRBV29-1 and TRBJ1-2, the complete variable domain reads SAVISQKPSRDICQRGTSLTIQCQVDSQVTMMFWYRQQPGQSLTLIATANQGSEATYESGFVIDKFPISRPNLTFSTLTVSNMSPEDSSIYLCSVEEGKRVLGYTFGSGTRLTVV.

The V call is TRBV20-1, the J call TRBJ2-1; the TRBD2 assignment by TCRdb is unverifiable without DNA. This CDR3 has 16 amino acids. Germline CDR1 reads DFQATT; CDR2 reads SNEGSKA (reference sequence). This chain's CDR3 is CSASRLAGLLGYEQFF.

This CDR3 reads CSVEVPQGLNEQYF. The rearrangement joins TRBV29-1 to TRBJ2-7; TCRdb's assignment of TRBD1 cannot be checked, as there is no DNA. The CDR3 is 14 amino acids. Germline V gene data show CDR1 as SQVTM and CDR2 as ANQGSEA.

The chain uses TRBV30 and TRBJ2-1; TCRdb names TRBD2, which stays unverified in the absence of DNA. The V gene's germline CDR1 is GTSNPN and CDR2 SVGIG (reference sequence). This CDR3 is 14 amino acids long. The CDR3 protein is CAWGNRAAYNEQFF.

The chain recombines TRBV20-1 with TRBJ2-3; lacking DNA, the TRBD1 call made by TCRdb goes unchecked. Germline CDR1 is DFQATT and CDR2 is SNEGSKA (reference sequence). The CDR3 is 15 residues long. This CDR3 is CSASKSGTSTDTQYF.

The rearrangement links TRBV6-5 to TRBJ1-4. In germline, CDR1 is MNHEY, CDR2 SVGAGI. The CDR3 runs to 17 residues. The CDR3 protein is CASSYSIFSPPNEKLFF.

V and J are TRBV6-2 or TRBV6-3 and TRBJ2-1; the D call from TCRdb, TRBD1, cannot be confirmed without DNA. Germline V gene lookup returns CDR1 MNHEY and CDR2 SVGEGT. The CDR3 spans 18 residues. The CDR3 loop is CASWPGTVPRGFYNEQFF.

The chain combines TRBV12-3 or TRBV12-4 with TRBJ2-1; the TCRdb call, TRBD1, lacks DNA for checking. The CDR3 totals 16 residues. Here the CDR3 reads CASSLIGGLSNNEQFF.

This chain connects TRBV5-1 to TRBJ1-2; the TRBD1 assignment by TCRdb is unverifiable without DNA. This CDR3 is built from 14 residues. CDR1 and CDR2 (germline): SGHRS, YFSETQ. The CDR3 region is CASSTATGNYGYTF.

The rearrangement joins TRBV21-1 to TRBJ2-4; the D gene TCRdb calls, TRBD1, cannot be checked with no DNA. TRBV21-1 is listed as a pseudogene. The CDR3 contains 20 residues. The CDR3 sequence is CASSKGVRAGRKLAKNIQYF.

The chain is built from TRBV20-1 and TRBJ2-1; TCRdb calls TRBD2, which cannot be checked without DNA. Germline V lookup: CDR1 DFQATT, CDR2 SNEGSKA (reference sequence). This CDR3 is 17 amino acids long. The CDR3: CSAREGVFGGGPNEQFF.